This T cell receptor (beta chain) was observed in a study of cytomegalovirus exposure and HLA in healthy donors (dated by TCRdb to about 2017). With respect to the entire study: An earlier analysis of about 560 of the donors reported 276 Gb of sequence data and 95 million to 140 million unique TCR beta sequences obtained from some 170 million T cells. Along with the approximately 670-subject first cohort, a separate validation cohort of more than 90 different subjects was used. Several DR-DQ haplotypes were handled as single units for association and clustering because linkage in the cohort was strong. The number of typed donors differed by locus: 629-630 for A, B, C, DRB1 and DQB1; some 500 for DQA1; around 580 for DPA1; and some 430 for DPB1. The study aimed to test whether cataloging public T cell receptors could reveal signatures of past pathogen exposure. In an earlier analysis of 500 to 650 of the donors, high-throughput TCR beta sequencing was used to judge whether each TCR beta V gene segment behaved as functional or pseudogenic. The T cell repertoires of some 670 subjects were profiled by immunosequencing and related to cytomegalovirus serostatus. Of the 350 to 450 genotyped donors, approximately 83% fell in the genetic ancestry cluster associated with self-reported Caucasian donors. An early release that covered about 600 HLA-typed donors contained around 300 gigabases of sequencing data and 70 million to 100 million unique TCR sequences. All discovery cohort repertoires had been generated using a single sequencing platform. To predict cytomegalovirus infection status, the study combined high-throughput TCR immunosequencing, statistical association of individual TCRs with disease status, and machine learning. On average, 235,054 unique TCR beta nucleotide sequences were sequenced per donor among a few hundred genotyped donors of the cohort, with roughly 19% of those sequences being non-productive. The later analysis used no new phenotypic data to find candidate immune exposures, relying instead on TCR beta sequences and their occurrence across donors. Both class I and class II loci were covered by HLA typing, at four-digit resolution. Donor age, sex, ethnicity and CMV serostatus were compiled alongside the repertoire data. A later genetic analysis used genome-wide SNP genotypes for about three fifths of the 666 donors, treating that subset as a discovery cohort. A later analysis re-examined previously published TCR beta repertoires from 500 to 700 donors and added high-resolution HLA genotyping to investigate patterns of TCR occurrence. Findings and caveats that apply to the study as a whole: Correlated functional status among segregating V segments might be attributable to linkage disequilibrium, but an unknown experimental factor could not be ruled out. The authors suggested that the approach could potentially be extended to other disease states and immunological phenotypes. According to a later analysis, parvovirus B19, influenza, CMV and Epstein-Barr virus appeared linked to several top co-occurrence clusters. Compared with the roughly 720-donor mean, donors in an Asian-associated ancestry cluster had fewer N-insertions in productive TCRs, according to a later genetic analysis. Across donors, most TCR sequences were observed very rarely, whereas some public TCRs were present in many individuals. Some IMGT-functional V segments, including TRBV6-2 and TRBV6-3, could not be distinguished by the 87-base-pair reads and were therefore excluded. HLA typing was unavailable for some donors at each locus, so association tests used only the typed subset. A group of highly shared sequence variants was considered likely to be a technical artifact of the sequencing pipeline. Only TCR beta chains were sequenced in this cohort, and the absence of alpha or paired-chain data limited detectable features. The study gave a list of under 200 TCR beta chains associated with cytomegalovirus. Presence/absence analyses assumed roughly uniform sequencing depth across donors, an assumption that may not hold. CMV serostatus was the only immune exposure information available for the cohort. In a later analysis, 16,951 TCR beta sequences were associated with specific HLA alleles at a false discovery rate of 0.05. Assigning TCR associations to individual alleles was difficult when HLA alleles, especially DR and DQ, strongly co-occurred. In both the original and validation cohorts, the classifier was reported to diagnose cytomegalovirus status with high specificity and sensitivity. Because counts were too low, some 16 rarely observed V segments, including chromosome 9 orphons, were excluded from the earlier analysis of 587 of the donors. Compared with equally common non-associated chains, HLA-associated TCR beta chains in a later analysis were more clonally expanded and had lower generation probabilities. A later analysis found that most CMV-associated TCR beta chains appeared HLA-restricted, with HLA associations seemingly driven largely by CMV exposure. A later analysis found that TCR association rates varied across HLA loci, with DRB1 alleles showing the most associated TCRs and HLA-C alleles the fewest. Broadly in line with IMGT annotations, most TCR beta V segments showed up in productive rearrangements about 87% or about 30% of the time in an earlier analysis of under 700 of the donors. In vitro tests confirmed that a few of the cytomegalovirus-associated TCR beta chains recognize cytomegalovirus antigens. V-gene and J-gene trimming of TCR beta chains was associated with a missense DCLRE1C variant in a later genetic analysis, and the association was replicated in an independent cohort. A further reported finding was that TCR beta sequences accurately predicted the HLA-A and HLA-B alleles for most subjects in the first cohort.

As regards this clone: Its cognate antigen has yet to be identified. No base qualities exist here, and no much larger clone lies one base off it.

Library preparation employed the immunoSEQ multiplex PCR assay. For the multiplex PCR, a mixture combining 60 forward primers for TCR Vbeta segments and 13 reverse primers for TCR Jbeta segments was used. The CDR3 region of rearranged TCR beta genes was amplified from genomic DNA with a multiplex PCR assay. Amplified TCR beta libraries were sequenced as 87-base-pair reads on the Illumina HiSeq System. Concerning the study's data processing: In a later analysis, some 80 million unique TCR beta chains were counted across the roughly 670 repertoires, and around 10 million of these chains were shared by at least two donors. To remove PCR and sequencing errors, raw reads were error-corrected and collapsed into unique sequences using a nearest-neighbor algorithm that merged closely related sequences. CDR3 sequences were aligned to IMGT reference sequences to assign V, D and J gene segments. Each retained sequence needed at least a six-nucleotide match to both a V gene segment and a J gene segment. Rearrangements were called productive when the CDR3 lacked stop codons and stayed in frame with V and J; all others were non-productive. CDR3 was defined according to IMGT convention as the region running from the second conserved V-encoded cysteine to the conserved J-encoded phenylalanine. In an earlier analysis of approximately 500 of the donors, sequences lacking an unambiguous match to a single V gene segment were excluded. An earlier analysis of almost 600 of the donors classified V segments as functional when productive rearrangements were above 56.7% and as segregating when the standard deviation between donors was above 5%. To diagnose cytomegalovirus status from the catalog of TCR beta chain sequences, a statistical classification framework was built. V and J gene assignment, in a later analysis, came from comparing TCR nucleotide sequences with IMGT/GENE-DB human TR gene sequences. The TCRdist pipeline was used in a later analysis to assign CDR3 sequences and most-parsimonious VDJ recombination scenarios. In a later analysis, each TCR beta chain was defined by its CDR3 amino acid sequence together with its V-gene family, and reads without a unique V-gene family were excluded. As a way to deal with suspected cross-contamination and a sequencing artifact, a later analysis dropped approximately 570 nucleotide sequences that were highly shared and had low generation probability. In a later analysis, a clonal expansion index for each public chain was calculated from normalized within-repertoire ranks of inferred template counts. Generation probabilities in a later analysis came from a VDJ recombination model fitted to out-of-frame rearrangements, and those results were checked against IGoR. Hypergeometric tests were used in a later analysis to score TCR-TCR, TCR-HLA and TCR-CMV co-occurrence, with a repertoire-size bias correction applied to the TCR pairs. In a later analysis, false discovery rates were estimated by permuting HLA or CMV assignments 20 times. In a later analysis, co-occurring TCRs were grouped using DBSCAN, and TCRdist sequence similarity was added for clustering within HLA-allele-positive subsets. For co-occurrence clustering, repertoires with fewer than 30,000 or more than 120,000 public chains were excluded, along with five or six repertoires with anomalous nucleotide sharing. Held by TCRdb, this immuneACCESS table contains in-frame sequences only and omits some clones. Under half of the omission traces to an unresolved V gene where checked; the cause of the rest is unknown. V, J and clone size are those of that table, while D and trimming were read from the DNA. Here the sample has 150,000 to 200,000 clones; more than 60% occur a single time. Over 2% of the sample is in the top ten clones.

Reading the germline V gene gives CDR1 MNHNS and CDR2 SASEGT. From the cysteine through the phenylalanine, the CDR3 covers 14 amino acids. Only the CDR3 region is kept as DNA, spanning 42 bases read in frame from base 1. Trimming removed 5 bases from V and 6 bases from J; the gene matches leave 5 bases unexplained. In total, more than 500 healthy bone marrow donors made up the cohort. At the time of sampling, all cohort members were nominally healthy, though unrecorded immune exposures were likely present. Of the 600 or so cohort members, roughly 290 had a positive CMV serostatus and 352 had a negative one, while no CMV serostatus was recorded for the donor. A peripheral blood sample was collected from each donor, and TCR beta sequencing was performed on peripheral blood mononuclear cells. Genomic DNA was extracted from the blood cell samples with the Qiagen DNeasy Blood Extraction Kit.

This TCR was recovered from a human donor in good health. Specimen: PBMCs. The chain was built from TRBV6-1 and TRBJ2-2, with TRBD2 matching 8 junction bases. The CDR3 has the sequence CASSFGGGAGELFF. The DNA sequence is TGTGCCAGCAGTTTCGGGGGGGGTGCCGGGGAGCTGTTTTTT.